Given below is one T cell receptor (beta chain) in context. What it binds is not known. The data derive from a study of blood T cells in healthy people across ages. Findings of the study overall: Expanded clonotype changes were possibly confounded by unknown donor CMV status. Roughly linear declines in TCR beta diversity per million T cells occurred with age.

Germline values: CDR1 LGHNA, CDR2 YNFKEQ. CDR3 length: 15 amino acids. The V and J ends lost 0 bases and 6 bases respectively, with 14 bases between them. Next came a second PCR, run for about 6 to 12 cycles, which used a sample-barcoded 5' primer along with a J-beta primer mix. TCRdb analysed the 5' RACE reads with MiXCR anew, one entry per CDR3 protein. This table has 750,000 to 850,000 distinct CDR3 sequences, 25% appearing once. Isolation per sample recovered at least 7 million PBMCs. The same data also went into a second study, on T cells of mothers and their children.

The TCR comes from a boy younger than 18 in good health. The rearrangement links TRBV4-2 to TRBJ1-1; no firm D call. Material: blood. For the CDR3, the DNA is TGTGCCAGCAGCCAAGATTGGGGAATCCCTCCTGAAGCTTTCTTT. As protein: CASSQDWGIPPEAFF.